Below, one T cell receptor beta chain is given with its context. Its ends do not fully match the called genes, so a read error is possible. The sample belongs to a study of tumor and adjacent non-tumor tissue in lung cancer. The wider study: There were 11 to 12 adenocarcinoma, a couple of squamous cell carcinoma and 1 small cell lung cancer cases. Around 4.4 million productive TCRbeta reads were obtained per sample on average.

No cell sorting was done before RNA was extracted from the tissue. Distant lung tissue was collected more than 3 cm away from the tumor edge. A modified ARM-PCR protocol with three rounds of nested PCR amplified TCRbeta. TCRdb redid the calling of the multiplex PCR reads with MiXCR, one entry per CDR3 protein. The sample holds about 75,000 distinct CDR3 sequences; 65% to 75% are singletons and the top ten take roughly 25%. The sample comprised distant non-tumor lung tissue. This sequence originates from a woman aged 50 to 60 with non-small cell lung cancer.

For the CDR3, the DNA is TGTGGCAGCAGTTTAGGAAGGCTACCTGAGCTGTTCTTC. Residues: CGSSLGRLPELFF. This chain joins TRBV11-2 and TRBJ2-1; D is ambiguous. The CDR3 runs to 13 residues. The germline gives CDR1 SGHAT, CDR2 FQNNGV.